A single sample is the source of the 25 T cell receptor beta chains below, sequenced in a study of shared clonotypes between healthy human individuals. Sequenced by immunoSEQ multiplex PCR; TCRdb stores in-frame clones only, minus some. The repertoire includes fewer than 600,000 clones, approximately 85% of them detected once, and roughly 13% sits in the top ten. The source material was PBMCs. Receptors originate from a middle-aged woman in good health. Some clones in this sample may be carry-over from other donors' samples.

Turning to this clone: At the DNA level, this CDR3 is encoded by other sequences in the same sample as well. This chain connects TRBV27 to TRBJ2-1; D is perhaps TRBD1 (6 bases). The V and J ends lost 6 bases and 3 bases respectively, with 9 bases between them. Germline V gene data show CDR1 as MNHEY and CDR2 as SMNVEV (reference sequence). CDR3 size: 13 residues. CDR3 residues: CASSLDSYNEQFF. The DNA for the CDR3 is TGTGCCAGCAGCCTGGACAGCTACAATGAGCAGTTCTTC.

This chain joins TRBV19 and TRBJ1-1; 7 bases are a match to TRBD1. Losses at the gene ends were 6 bases for V and 3 bases for J; bases not matched to a gene: 7. From germline, CDR1 is LNHDA and CDR2 SQIVND (reference sequence). The CDR3 is 14 amino acids. CDR3 nucleotide sequence: TGTGCCAGTAGGAGGGGGCTGGGATACACTGAAGCTTTCTTT. This codes for CASRRGLGYTEAFF.

J is TRBJ2-1 and V is TRBV2; either TRBD1 or TRBD2 may fit D (6 bases each). The CDR3 extends over 12 amino acids. Germline CDR1 SNHLY, CDR2 FYNNEI. Trimming took 4 bases from V and 6 from J, leaving 7 bases between them. The CDR3 here is CASSAGANEQFF. CDR3 in DNA: TGTGCCAGCAGTGCGGGGGCCAATGAGCAGTTCTTC.

The table lists this clone with many counts. This chain links TRBV10-2 with TRBJ2-5, with 7 positions matching TRBD2. Germline V CDR1 and CDR2: WSHSY, SAAADI. CDR3 length equals 13 residues. Trimming took 6 bases from V and 5 from J; bases not matched to a gene: 6. CDR3 residues: CASRRGKLETQYF. The CDR3, as DNA: TGCGCCAGCAGGCGGGGGAAGCTTGAGACCCAGTACTTC.

The chain employs TRBV28 and TRBJ1-3; a weak D match, TRBD1 (6 bases). The CDR3 is 13 residues long. Germline values: CDR1 MDHEN, CDR2 SYDVKM. V was trimmed by 10 bases and J by 0 bases, leaving 10 bases between them. CDR3 DNA sequence: TGTGCCACCGAAGGGGGCTCTGGAAACACCATATATTTT. This encodes CATEGGSGNTIYF.

This clone appeared a single time. This sequence joins TRBV4-2 and TRBJ2-7; 8 bases map to TRBD1. Germline V gene sequence: CDR1 LGHNA, CDR2 YNFKEQ. The length of the CDR3 is 16 residues. J gave up 6 bases and V 0 bases, and 10 bases lay outside the gene matches. The CDR3 region has the DNA TGTGCCAGCAGCCAAGATTTACAGGGGGAATCGGGCGAGCAGTACTTC. It yields the protein CASSQDLQGESGEQYF.

The V and J genes are TRBV19 and TRBJ2-1; 9 bases are shared with TRBD2. V lost 2 bases, J lost 0 bases, and 8 bases stayed unmatched. Germline V lookup: CDR1 LNHDA, CDR2 SQIVND (reference sequence). This CDR3 contains 18 residues. DNA for the CDR3: TGTGCCAGTAGTATAAGTAGCGGGAGTCGGAGCTCCTACAATGAGCAGTTCTTC. This codes for CASSISSGSRSSYNEQFF.

Notes on this clone: Distinct nucleotide sequences in the sample also encode this CDR3. The rearrangement uses TRBV27 and TRBJ1-2; D uncertain. The CDR3 runs to 13 residues. The germline V gene encodes CDR1 MNHEY and CDR2 SMNVEV (reference sequence). Trimming shortened V by 9 bases and J by 2 bases, and 13 bases separated the two germline ends. The CDR3 DNA sequence: TGTGCCAGTAGTCATTCCAGGAACTATGGCTACACCTTC. Amino acid sequence: CASSHSRNYGYTF.

The V call is TRBV7-9, the J call TRBJ2-7; D remains unclear. Trimming pared 5 bases from V and 6 bases from J, leaving 11 bases between. Germline V gene lookup returns CDR1 SEHNR and CDR2 FQNEAQ (reference sequence). The CDR3 has 12 residues. CDR3 sequence: CASSRTAGEQYF. The CDR3 region has the DNA TGTGCCAGCAGCAGGACGGCCGGCGAGCAGTACTTC.

The chain couples TRBV7-2 to TRBJ2-7, with no clear D. CDR1 and CDR2 from the germline V gene are SGHTA and FQGNSA. V was cut by 1 base and J by 3 bases, with 10 bases left in between. CDR3 length: 14 residues. CDR3 sequence reads: CASSLGRGGYEQYF. CDR3 DNA: TGTGCCAGCAGCTTAGGCCGAGGCGGCTACGAGCAGTACTTC.

V gene TRBV5-1 combines with J gene TRBJ2-7; maybe TRBD1 (5 bases). This CDR3 is built from 13 residues. Between the trimmed V and J ends, which lost 0 bases and 3 bases, there was a span of 7 bases. From germline, CDR1 is SGHRS and CDR2 YFSETQ. The CDR3 loop reads CASSLAGNYEQYF. DNA for the CDR3: TGCGCCAGCAGCTTGGCAGGGAACTACGAGCAGTACTTC.

The J gene is TRBJ1-5, the V gene TRBV7-2; 8 bases match TRBD1. CDR3 size: 16 residues. Germline V lookup: CDR1 SGHTA, CDR2 FQGNSA. The junction had 13 bases not matched to a gene; V was cut back by 5 bases and J by 7 bases. The CDR3 bases are TGTGCCAGCAGCCCCGGACAGGGCCTAAGGGTCCAGCCCCAGCATTTT. This translates into CASSPGQGLRVQPQHF.

This clone was picked up one time. The chain couples TRBV4-1 to TRBJ2-1; tentative D call: TRBD2 (5 bases). Trimming removed 4 bases from V and 7 bases from J, with 11 bases in between. The CDR3 runs to 13 residues. Germline V lookup: CDR1 MGHRA, CDR2 YSYEKL. The CDR3 bases are TGCGCCAGCAGCCGTGGAGGTGGTAATGAGCAGTTCTTC. Its protein is CASSRGGGNEQFF.

This clone was counted many times. The gene calls are TRBV28 and TRBJ1-5, with a weak D call TRBD1 (5 bases). Trimming left V 5 bases short and J 4 bases short, with 12 bases between. Germline CDR1 reads MDHEN; CDR2 reads SYDVKM. This CDR3 is built from 14 residues. This chain's CDR3 is CASSRQPSNQPQHF. The CDR3 region has the DNA TGTGCCAGCAGTCGACAGCCGAGTAATCAGCCCCAGCATTTT.

This clone was detected a few times. The genes are TRBV18 and TRBJ2-6; 9 positions agree with TRBD1. The CDR3 consists of 17 residues. J gave up 2 bases and V 1 base, and 3 bases lay outside the gene matches. The germline V gene has CDR1 KGHSH and CDR2 LQKENI. For the CDR3, the DNA is TGTGCCAGCTCACCACGGGGACAGGGAGCTGGGGCCAACGTCCTGACTTTC. Encoded protein: CASSPRGQGAGANVLTF.

On this clone itself: One end of the junction varies from germline; a read error may be responsible. J is TRBJ2-7 and V is TRBV6-1, with D perhaps matching TRBD1 (5 bases). Germline CDR1 and CDR2: MNHNS and SASEGT. This CDR3 has 11 residues. The CDR3 coding sequence is TGTGCCGGCAGTTCAGGGTACGAGCAGTACTTC. It is translated as CAGSSGYEQYF.

The table lists this clone with a few counts. The V gene is TRBV2, the J gene TRBJ1-3; possible D gene TRBD1, 5 bases. The CDR3 runs to 15 residues. V lost 4 bases to trimming and J lost 1 base, with 11 bases between them. CDR1 and CDR2 (germline): SNHLY, FYNNEI. The CDR3 loop reads CASSARGGSGNTIYF. DNA for the CDR3: TGTGCCAGCAGTGCCCGGGGCGGATCTGGAAACACCATATATTTT.

For the CDR3, the DNA is TGTGCCAGCTCACCACGCGGGGCGTACGCAGATACGCAGTATTTT. This gives the protein CASSPRGAYADTQYF. The chain recombines TRBV18 with TRBJ2-3; D may be TRBD2 (6 bases). The CDR3 runs 15 residues. The V end was cut by 1 base, the J end by 4 bases, with 12 bases between. The germline V gene encodes CDR1 KGHSH and CDR2 LQKENI.

The chain uses TRBV10-3 and TRBJ2-3; D remains unclear. From germline, CDR1 is ENHRY and CDR2 SYGVKD. Trimming removed 6 bases at V and 0 bases at J, with 13 bases between. The CDR3 is made up of 15 amino acids. This CDR3 is CAIRRDTSSTDTQYF. As DNA, the CDR3 is TGTGCCATCAGAAGGGATACTTCTAGCACAGATACGCAGTATTTT.

The CDR3 is CASSPIGFSYNEQFF. The CDR3 DNA sequence: TGTGCCAGCAGTCCCATTGGTTTCTCCTACAATGAGCAGTTCTTC. J is TRBJ2-1 and V is TRBV27; D call uncertain. Germline lookup yields CDR1 MNHEY and CDR2 SMNVEV (reference sequence). V lost 5 bases and J 0 bases, leaving 11 bases between the germline ends. CDR3 length: 15 amino acids.

The chain uses TRBV30 and TRBJ1-1; no definite D call. Germline CDR1 reads GTSNPN; CDR2 reads SVGIG (reference sequence). The CDR3 has 11 amino acids. The V end was cut by 3 bases, the J end by 6 bases, with 8 bases between. CDR3 loop: CAWSDRAEAFF. As DNA, the CDR3 is TGTGCCTGGAGCGATCGGGCTGAAGCTTTCTTT.

The rearrangement joins TRBV9 to TRBJ2-7; TRBD2 matches at 10 bases. This CDR3 is 15 amino acids long. J lost 6 bases, V lost 0 bases, and 6 bases had no gene match. Per the germline V gene, CDR1 is SGDLS and CDR2 is YYNGEE. The CDR3, as DNA: TGTGCCAGCAGCGTAGGGGGGACTAGCGTGGGCGAGCAGTACTTC. This gives the protein CASSVGGTSVGEQYF. The entire variable domain, with the rest obtained from reference TRBV9 and TRBJ2-7, is as follows: DSGVTQTPKHLITATGQRVTLRCSPRSGDLSVYWYQQSLDQGLQFLIQYYNGEERAKGNILERFSAQQFPDLHSELNLSSLELGDSALYFCASSVGGTSVGEQYFGPGTRLTVT.

The gene calls are TRBV7-9 and TRBJ1-2, with a weak D call TRBD1 (6 bases). V dropped 5 bases and J dropped 0 bases, with 7 bases sitting between them. Germline V gene sequence: CDR1 SEHNR, CDR2 FQNEAQ (reference sequence). This CDR3 spans 13 amino acids. CDR3: CASSRTANYGYTF. In DNA, the CDR3 is TGTGCCAGCAGCCGGACAGCTAACTATGGCTACACCTTC.

This clone was detected only a few times. The V gene is TRBV5-1, the J gene TRBJ1-2; 8 nucleotides match TRBD1. With 1 base clipped from V and 4 bases from J, the junction kept 3 bases outside the gene matches. This CDR3 has 14 residues. CDR1 is SGHRS, CDR2 YFSETQ, per germline. CDR3: CASSLRGTGYGYTF. CDR3 DNA sequence: TGCGCCAGCAGCTTGAGGGGGACAGGCTATGGCTACACCTTC.

This clone was recorded a few times. This sequence joins TRBV7-2 and TRBJ2-1, with 10 nucleotides matching TRBD2. V lost 5 bases to trimming and J lost 3 bases; unmatched junction nucleotides: 7. Germline V gene lookup returns CDR1 SGHTA and CDR2 FQGNSA. The CDR3 totals 16 residues. CDR3 in DNA: TGTGCCAGCAGCAAGACGTCTAGCGGGGGCTACAATGAGCAGTTCTTC. This encodes CASSKTSSGGYNEQFF.